This T cell receptor beta chain originates from a study of follicular helper T cells after annual influenza vaccination. Regarding the study as a whole: ICOS-CD38- cTfh most often held earlier Day 7 ICOS+CD38+ clones.

Germline loops: CDR1 SGHTS, CDR2 YDEGEE. V lost 5 bases to trimming and J lost 7 bases, with 15 bases between them. This CDR3 region has 14 residues. TCRB sequencing was done at Survey resolution level. The repertoire was sequenced with immunoSEQ multiplex PCR; TCRdb's copy has only in-frame clones and lacks some. This table has a few thousand clones, around 76% appearing once. Time point of the sample: 2014-2015 season, 7 days after vaccination. Worth noting for this clone: Its specificity is not known.

This chain connects TRBV5-8 to TRBJ2-2; the D gene is possibly TRBD2 (6 bases). The sequence derives from an adult who received the influenza vaccine. The specimen comprised CXCR5- memory CD4+ T cells sorted from blood, sampled 7 days after influenza vaccination. The CDR3 is CASSLRRRGGELFF. The CDR3 region has the DNA TGTGCCAGCAGTCTCCGTCGGAGGGGCGGGGAGCTGTTTTTT.